This TCR beta chain was retrieved from a study of shared clonotypes between healthy human individuals. Each subset's genomic DNA was split evenly across several immunoSEQ plates. Produced via immunoSEQ multiplex PCR; TCRdb's table is partial and in-frame only. Of approximately 2.5 million clones in the sample, roughly 92% were seen once. None of the donors, who were healthy HIV-negative adults, had recently had acute infections or vaccinations. The CDR3 extends over 14 amino acids. Trimming stripped 0 bases from V and 5 bases from J, with 10 bases between. CDR1 is SGHRS, CDR2 YFSETQ, per germline. As regards this clone: Its antigen is as yet unknown.

Whole-study results and caveats: Across subsets, estimated richness was generally greater for naive than for memory populations.

This chain uses TRBV5-1 with TRBJ2-3; D remains ambiguous. Material for sequencing was naive CD4+ T cells sorted from blood. The subset here: CD45RA+ positively selected. The source is a man aged 18 to 35 in good health. Written as DNA, the CDR3 is TGCGCCAGCAGCTTGGCTTTAGTAGTAGATACGCAGTATTTT. It yields the protein CASSLALVVDTQYF.